A single sample is the source of the 32 T cell receptor beta chains below, sequenced in a study of blood T cell repertoires in COVID-19. The assay was immunoSEQ multiplex PCR, and TCRdb's table has in-frame clones only and misses some. This sample has some 350,000 clones, with around 92% found just once. Sequencing was carried out using peripheral blood. The receptor set was obtained from a woman aged 25 to 39 with COVID-19, enrolled during active disease.

The CDR3 sequence: CASSSSGGAGETQYF. The DNA for the CDR3 is TGTGCCAGTAGTTCTTCAGGGGGCGCAGGAGAGACCCAGTACTTC. The rearrangement uses TRBV19 and TRBJ2-5; TRBD1 aligns across 8 bases. The CDR3 covers 15 residues. Germline CDR1 is LNHDA and CDR2 is SQIVND (reference sequence). V trimming: 5 bases; J trimming: 4 bases; junction bases outside the gene matches: 9.

The chain is built from TRBV11-2 and TRBJ1-2, with TRBD1 identical over 8 bases. This CDR3 is built from 14 residues. The trim removed 5 bases at V and 7 bases at J, leaving 9 bases unmatched. From germline, CDR1 is SGHAT and CDR2 FQNNGV. In DNA, the CDR3 is TGTGCCAGCAGCATGGGCAGGGGGCGCGTTGGCTACACCTTC. The encoded protein is CASSMGRGRVGYTF.

The chain recombines TRBV9 with TRBJ1-1, with 7 nucleotides matching TRBD1. Germline loops: CDR1 SGDLS, CDR2 YYNGEE. The V gene end was trimmed by 4 bases and the J gene end by 3 bases; junction bases not matched to a gene: 12. CDR3 length: 16 amino acids. CDR3 region: CASSPRQGTGDTEAFF. The CDR3 nucleotides are TGTGCCAGCAGCCCCCGACAGGGAACTGGAGACACTGAAGCTTTCTTT.

This chain links TRBV18 with TRBJ1-2, with 9 bases matching TRBD1. This CDR3 is built from 15 residues. V lost 6 bases, J lost 13 bases, and 18 bases stayed unmatched. Germline V gene sequence: CDR1 KGHSH, CDR2 LQKENI. This chain's CDR3 is CASSSRDREAPASTF. DNA for the CDR3: TGTGCCAGCTCCTCCCGGGACAGGGAAGCCCCGGCCTCCACCTTC.

The chain employs TRBV14 and TRBJ1-6, with 7 bases fitting TRBD1. The CDR3 sequence is 15 residues long. CDR1 is SGHDN and CDR2 is FVKESK in the germline V gene. V gave up 4 bases and J gave up 6 bases; unmatched junction bases: 6. CDR3 protein: CASSPQGQTNSPLHF. The CDR3 region has the DNA TGTGCCAGCAGCCCCCAGGGACAGACTAATTCACCCCTCCACTTT. The complete variable domain, with remaining parts taken from reference TRBV14 and TRBJ1-6, reads EAGVTQFPSHSVIEKGQTVTLRCDPISGHDNLYWYRRVMGKEIKFLLHFVKESKQDESGMPNNRFLAERTGGTYSTLKVQPAELEDSGVYFCASSPQGQTNSPLHFGNGTRLTVT.

The chain recombines TRBV2 with TRBJ1-1; D perhaps matches TRBD1 (5 bases). CDR3 length equals 13 residues. The germline V gene has CDR1 SNHLY and CDR2 FYNNEI. V dropped 7 bases and J dropped 1 base, with 10 bases sitting between them. The chain's CDR3 is CASTDTPNTEAFF. The CDR3 bases are TGTGCCAGCACGGACACCCCGAACACTGAAGCTTTCTTT.

The chain joins TRBV28 to TRBJ1-6; no reliable D call. V was clipped by 1 base and J by 11 bases, with 15 bases between them. CDR1 MDHEN and CDR2 SYDVKM come from the germline V gene. CDR3 length equals 15 residues. CDR3 nucleotide sequence: TGTGCCAGCAGTTTATCAGGACGGGAGAACCCACCCCTCCACTTT. It encodes CASSLSGRENPPLHF.

With respect to this clone: The missing conserved phenylalanine or tryptophan at the end of this CDR3 makes a read error likely. The DNA is omitted, as the CDR3 cannot be located on it reliably, and the CDR3 follows TCRdb's listing. The chain combines TRBV19 with TRBJ2-7; the table gives TRBD2 as D, unverified against the DNA. Germline V gene data show CDR1 as LNHDA and CDR2 as SQIVND (reference sequence). The CDR3 spans 14 amino acids, including both terminal residues. The CDR3: CASSIWRTSGRSLL.

Only one count was recorded for this clone. Written as DNA, the CDR3 is TGTGCCAGCAGCCAGGACAGGGGGCGGGAGACCCAGTACTTC. Translating gives CASSQDRGRETQYF. The J gene is TRBJ2-5, the V gene TRBV6-5; 11 nucleotides match TRBD1. CDR3 size: 14 residues. Per germline, CDR1 MNHEY and CDR2 SVGAGI. Trimming cost V 6 bases and J 5 bases; bases outside gene matches: 5.

The chain links TRBV7-8 to TRBJ2-7; D is perhaps TRBD1 (6 bases). There are 13 residues in the CDR3. V lost 5 bases, J lost 4 bases, and 12 bases lay in between. CDR1 and CDR2 (germline): SGHVS, FQNEAQ. The CDR3 DNA sequence: TGTGCCAGCAGCCTCCGGGACACATACGAGCAGTACTTC. It yields the protein CASSLRDTYEQYF. The variable domain in full, completed from reference TRBV7-8 and TRBJ2-7, reads GAGVSQSPRYKVAKRGQDVALRCDPISGHVSLFWYQQALGQGPEFLTYFQNEAQLDKSGLPSDRFFAERPEGSVSTLKIQRTQQEDSAVYLCASSLRDTYEQYFGPGTRLTVT.

The chain combines TRBV30 with TRBJ1-5, with D uncertain. CDR1 and CDR2 (germline): GTSNPN, SVGIG (reference sequence). The CDR3 spans 16 residues. V was shortened by 0 bases and J by 1 base, with 13 bases between the two germline ends. This chain's CDR3 is CAWSVAPPRSNQPQHF. The CDR3 bases are TGTGCCTGGAGTGTAGCCCCCCCTAGGAGCAATCAGCCCCAGCATTTT. Variable domain in full (rest from reference TRBV30 and TRBJ1-5): SQTIHQWPATLVQPVGSPLSLECTVEGTSNPNLYWYRQAAGRGLQLLFYSVGIGQISSEVPQNLSASRPQDRQFILSSKKLLLSDSGFYLCAWSVAPPRSNQPQHFGDGTRLSIL.

V gene TRBV6-4 combines with J gene TRBJ2-1; maybe TRBD2 (6 bases). CDR3 length: 15 residues. Germline V gene sequence: CDR1 MRHNA, CDR2 SNTAGT. V was cut by 6 bases and J by 2 bases, with 14 bases left in between. The CDR3 nucleotides are TGTGCCAGCAGAGTCTCTAGCGCCACCTACAATGAGCAGTTCTTC. Its translation is CASRVSSATYNEQFF.

The sample holds a few counts of this clone. This specimen includes other DNA sequences encoding the same CDR3. This chain connects TRBV5-1 to TRBJ2-1; no definite D call. The CDR3 has 14 residues. The V and J ends lost 0 bases and 0 bases respectively, with 4 bases between them. Per the germline V gene, CDR1 is SGHRS and CDR2 is YFSETQ. The CDR3 loop reads CASSLGSSYNEQFF. The CDR3, as DNA: TGCGCCAGCAGCTTGGGGAGCTCCTACAATGAGCAGTTCTTC.

This clone was observed a single time. The rearrangement joins TRBV6-2 or TRBV6-3 to TRBJ2-5; D unresolved. CDR3 length: 15 residues. Trimming removed 0 bases at V and 1 base at J, with 9 bases between. Germline CDR1 is MNHEY and CDR2 is SVGEGT. This CDR3 is CASSYSMRRQETQYF. Written as DNA, the CDR3 is TGTGCCAGCAGTTACTCGATGCGGCGCCAAGAGACCCAGTACTTC.

The count of this clone is one. The chain combines TRBV6-1 with TRBJ1-4; maybe TRBD1 (5 bases). Germline values: CDR1 MNHNS, CDR2 SASEGT. The CDR3 is 15 amino acids. The V end was cut by 2 bases, the J end by 4 bases, with 11 bases between. CDR3 amino acids: CASSELGAFNEKLFF. CDR3 nucleotides: TGTGCCAGCAGTGAACTAGGGGCCTTTAATGAAAAACTGTTTTTT.

V is TRBV7-9 and J is TRBJ2-3; a weak D match, TRBD2 (6 bases). Trimming removed 6 bases from V and 0 bases from J, with 10 bases in between. The CDR3 contains 14 residues. The germline V gene has CDR1 SEHNR and CDR2 FQNEAQ (reference sequence). The CDR3 sequence: CASRPGLSTDTQYF. The CDR3 region has the DNA TGTGCCAGCAGACCGGGACTGAGCACAGATACGCAGTATTTT.

The chain has TRBV21-1 and TRBJ2-1; the tabulated D call, TRBD2, remains unverified against the DNA. TRBV21-1 constitutes a pseudogene. CDR3 size: 12 residues. CDR3 bases: TGTGCCAGCAGCAAAGTTACCCTAGTTAAGTTCTTC. This gives the protein CASSKVTLVKFF.

The chain employs TRBV5-1 and TRBJ1-1, with 9 bases lining up with TRBD1. The CDR3 loop spans 16 amino acids. CDR1 and CDR2 (germline): SGHRS, YFSETQ. Germline trimming cut 4 bases from V and 5 bases from J; bases unmatched to any gene: 12. The CDR3: CASSPPGTGRRTEAFF. For the CDR3, the DNA is TGCGCCAGCAGCCCCCCCGGGACAGGGAGGCGGACTGAAGCTTTCTTT.

J is TRBJ2-3 and V is TRBV19, with a weak D call TRBD1 (6 bases). The germline V gene has CDR1 LNHDA and CDR2 SQIVND (reference sequence). The CDR3 sequence is 15 residues long. V was cut by 7 bases and J by 2 bases, with 16 bases left in between. The CDR3: CASTLARGHTDTQYF. In DNA form, the CDR3 reads TGTGCCAGTACGTTAGCCAGGGGTCACACAGATACGCAGTATTTT.

The rearrangement joins TRBV6-2 or TRBV6-3 to TRBJ1-2, with TRBD1 identical over 7 bases. This CDR3 is 15 amino acids long. From germline, CDR1 is MNHEY and CDR2 SVGEGT. With 2 bases clipped from V and 6 bases from J, the junction kept 9 bases outside the gene matches. The CDR3 is CASSYARQGSDGYTF. The CDR3 DNA follows: TGTGCCAGCAGTTACGCCAGACAGGGAAGCGATGGCTACACCTTC.

The V gene is TRBV7-6, the J gene TRBJ1-2; TRBD1 matches 7 bases. J lost 4 bases, V lost 5 bases, and 7 bases had no gene match. CDR3 length equals 14 residues. Germline V gene sequence: CDR1 SGHVS, CDR2 FNYEAQ. Written as DNA, the CDR3 is TGTGCCAGCAGCCCTTCAGGGGGGTCCTATGGCTACACCTTC. It codes for CASSPSGGSYGYTF.

This clone showed up just once. The J gene is TRBJ2-5, the V gene TRBV6-5; 12 bases fit TRBD1. The CDR3 consists of 15 residues. J gave up 4 bases and V 6 bases, and 6 bases lay outside the gene matches. Germline V gene lookup returns CDR1 MNHEY and CDR2 SVGAGI. CDR3 in amino acids: CASRPGTGGIETQYF. The DNA of the CDR3 is TGTGCCAGCAGACCCGGGACAGGGGGCATAGAGACCCAGTACTTC.

The gene calls are TRBV5-6 and TRBJ1-5; unclear D gene. CDR3 length: 14 amino acids. Trimming took 0 bases from V and 3 from J, leaving 7 bases between them. CDR1 SGHDT and CDR2 YYEEEE come from the germline V gene. Here the CDR3 reads CASSLGQINQPQHF. The CDR3 region has the DNA TGTGCCAGCAGCTTGGGGCAGATCAATCAGCCCCAGCATTTT.

CDR3: CASSWDSTRSGYTF. CDR3 DNA sequence: TGTGCCAGCAGCTGGGACAGCACACGTTCGGGCTACACCTTC. The chain joins TRBV7-2 to TRBJ1-2; 7 nucleotides agree with TRBD1. CDR1 and CDR2 from the germline V gene are SGHTA and FQGNSA. The CDR3 runs to 14 residues. The V gene end was trimmed by 4 bases and the J gene end by 8 bases; junction bases not matched to a gene: 10. Full variable domain (rest looked up from reference TRBV7-2 and TRBJ1-2): GAGVSQSPSNKVTEKGKDVELRCDPISGHTALYWYRQSLGQGLEFLIYFQGNSAPDKSGLPSDRFSAERTGGSVSTLTIQRTQQEDSAVYLCASSWDSTRSGYTFGSGTRLTVV.

The CDR3 is CASSAGQGNYGYTF. The DNA of the CDR3 is TGCGCCAGCAGCGCGGGACAGGGGAACTATGGCTACACCTTC. V gene TRBV5-1 combines with J gene TRBJ1-2; 10 bases agree with TRBD1. This CDR3 has 14 amino acids. Trimming at V came to 4 bases and at J to 2 bases, leaving 2 bases not matched to a gene. Germline CDR1 is SGHRS and CDR2 is YFSETQ.

This clone was detected only once. The chain links TRBV15 to TRBJ2-1; 10 nucleotides agree with TRBD2. In germline, CDR1 is LNHNV, CDR2 YYDKDF (reference sequence). CDR3 length: 17 amino acids. V shed 5 bases and J 0 bases; nucleotides not matched to a gene: 7. The DNA of the CDR3 is TGTGCCACCAGCCCCGGACTAGCGGTCCTCTCCTACAATGAGCAGTTCTTC. The encoded protein is CATSPGLAVLSYNEQFF.

The chain is built from TRBV9 and TRBJ1-4; 9 bases are a match to TRBD1. J was trimmed by 5 bases and V by 2 bases; bases with no gene match: 4. The CDR3 loop spans 15 amino acids. The germline V gene has CDR1 SGDLS and CDR2 YYNGEE. This CDR3 reads CASSVTGTGNEKLFF. CDR3 in DNA: TGTGCCAGCAGCGTGACCGGGACAGGGAATGAAAAACTGTTTTTT.

The chain has TRBV3-1 (or the pseudogene TRBV3-2) and TRBJ1-2; 9 nucleotides line up with TRBD1. Germline V gene sequence: CDR1 LGHDT, CDR2 YNNKEL (reference sequence). The trim removed 5 bases at V and 2 bases at J, leaving 9 bases unmatched. The CDR3 is 16 residues long. The chain's CDR3 is CASSRDAQGANYGYTF. The CDR3 region has the DNA TGTGCCAGCAGCAGGGACGCACAGGGGGCAAACTATGGCTACACCTTC.

CDR3 coding DNA: TGTGCCAGCAGTGAAGGACAGGGGGCTGAAGCTTTCTTT. It codes for CASSEGQGAEAFF. The chain couples TRBV2 to TRBJ1-1, with 9 bases identical to TRBD1. The CDR3 consists of 13 residues. J was trimmed by 6 bases and V by 1 base; bases with no gene match: 0. Germline CDR1 reads SNHLY; CDR2 reads FYNNEI.

Here the CDR3 reads CASRTGGQRTDTQYF. The CDR3 DNA sequence: TGTGCCAGCAGGACGGGGGGGCAGCGCACAGATACGCAGTATTTT. The V call is TRBV7-2, the J call TRBJ2-3, with 8 nucleotides matching TRBD2. V lost 6 bases, J lost 1 base, and 6 bases stayed unmatched. The CDR3 spans 15 residues. The germline gives CDR1 SGHTA, CDR2 FQGNSA.

The gene calls are TRBV7-2 and TRBJ1-4; D perhaps matches TRBD1 (6 bases). The CDR3 is 16 amino acids. Germline V lookup: CDR1 SGHTA, CDR2 FQGNSA. V was pared by 1 base and J by 1 base, with 10 bases between. For the CDR3, the DNA is TGTGCCAGCAGCTTAGAACGGACAGTAACTAATGAAAAACTGTTTTTT. This sequence encodes CASSLERTVTNEKLFF.

The chain carries TRBV7-6 and TRBJ1-4, with D possibly TRBD1 on 5 matching bases. The germline V gene has CDR1 SGHVS and CDR2 FNYEAQ. The CDR3 runs 18 residues. The germline V and J ends were trimmed by 5 bases and 7 bases, with 26 bases remaining between them. CDR3 coding DNA: TGTGCCAGCAGCAAGAAAGGGACGGCCGAGGGGAGGCTTGAAAAACTGTTTTTT. Translating it yields CASSKKGTAEGRLEKLFF.